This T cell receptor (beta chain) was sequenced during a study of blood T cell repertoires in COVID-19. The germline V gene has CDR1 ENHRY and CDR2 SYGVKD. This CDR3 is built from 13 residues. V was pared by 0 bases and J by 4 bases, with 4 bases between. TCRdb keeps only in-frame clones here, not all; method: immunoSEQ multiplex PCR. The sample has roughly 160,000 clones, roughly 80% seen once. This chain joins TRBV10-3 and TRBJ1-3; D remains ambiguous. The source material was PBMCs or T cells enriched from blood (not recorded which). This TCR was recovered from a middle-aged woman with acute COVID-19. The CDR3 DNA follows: TGTGCCATCAGTGAGTCGCGGGGAAACACCATATATTTT. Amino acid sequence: CAISESRGNTIYF.